This is a list of T cell receptor beta chains from one sample in a study of long-term antiretroviral therapy in people with HIV. Profiled with immunoSEQ multiplex PCR; TCRdb holds only in-frame clones, not every one. The sample includes about 18,000 clones, just over 75% of them seen just once. The sequenced sample was unsorted PBMCs, obtained 0.5 years before starting antiretroviral therapy. The receptors were sampled from a woman aged 50 to 60 with HIV. CDR3s include the opening cysteine and the closing phenylalanine or tryptophan. The order of the fields is D gene, clone size, J gene, V gene, CDR3 length, CDR3 protein, CDR3 DNA. D genes are given only for firm matches. Only some rows state a clone size, as once, few, many or a class for expanded clones.

. . TRBJ2-1 TRBV5-1 14 CASSQLGGRDEQFF TGCGCCAGCAGCCAGCTAGGGGGTAGGGATGAGCAGTTCTTC
. . TRBJ2-3 TRBV11-1 12 CASSQSTDTQYF TGTGCCAGCAGCCAGAGCACAGATACGCAGTATTTT
. . TRBJ2-5 TRBV6-1 15 CASSERGHLQETQYF TGTGCCAGCAGTGAACGGGGACATTTACAAGAGACCCAGTACTTC
. . TRBJ2-3 TRBV4-1 16 CASSLSGSGYTDTQYF TGCGCCAGCAGCCTCTCAGGGAGTGGGTACACAGATACGCAGTATTTT
TRBD2 . TRBJ2-4 TRBV15 14 CATSPTGGKNIQYF TGTGCCACCAGCCCGACGGGGGGCAAAAACATTCAGTACTTC
. . TRBJ2-2 TRBV11-1 19 CASSLWPSLGLASTGELFF TGTGCCAGCAGCTTATGGCCCAGTCTAGGACTGGCATCCACCGGGGAGCTGTTTTTT
TRBD1 few TRBJ1-2 TRBV2 15 CASSLTMTGQDGYTF TGTGCCAGCAGTTTAACCATGACAGGGCAGGATGGCTACACCTTC
. . TRBJ1-4 TRBV18 15 CASSEQRATNEKLFF TGTGCCAGCTCCGAACAGCGGGCGACTAATGAAAAACTGTTTTTT
. . TRBJ2-3 TRBV27 14 CASSLWQGGDTQYF TGTGCCAGCAGTTTATGGCAGGGCGGAGATACGCAGTATTTT
TRBD2 . TRBJ2-7 TRBV30 14 CAWSRLAGGHEQYF TGTGCCTGGAGTAGGCTAGCGGGGGGCCACGAGCAGTACTTC
. . TRBJ2-2 TRBV7-6 12 CASSPGFGELFF TGTGCCAGCAGCCCAGGGTTCGGGGAGCTGTTTTTT
TRBD1 . TRBJ1-1 TRBV5-4 16 CASSTPGTGMNTEAFF TGTGCCAGCAGCACTCCCGGGACAGGGATGAACACTGAAGCTTTCTTT
TRBD1 . TRBJ2-5 TRBV10-2 16 CASSDRGTGGRETQYF TGCGCCAGCAGTGACCGAGGGACAGGGGGCAGGGAGACCCAGTACTTC
TRBD1 . TRBJ1-3 TRBV28 15 CASCSGQLSGNTIYF TGTGCCAGCTGCTCGGGACAGCTCTCTGGAAACACCATATATTTT
TRBD2 . TRBJ2-3 TRBV2 14 CASNLAGNTDTQYF TGTGCCAGCAACCTAGCGGGGAACACAGATACGCAGTATTTT
. . TRBJ1-5 TRBV7-6 12 CASSSGEQPQHF TGTGCCAGCAGCTCGGGCGAACAGCCCCAGCATTTT
. . TRBJ2-3 TRBV5-1 14 CASSLDPGTDTQYF TGCGCCAGCAGCTTGGATCCTGGCACAGATACGCAGTATTTT
. . TRBJ2-6 TRBV5-4 15 CASSPLIAGANVLTF TGTGCCAGCAGTCCTCTGATTGCTGGGGCCAACGTCCTGACTTTC
TRBD1 . TRBJ2-1 TRBV15 15 CATSRDRGQYNEQFF TGTGCCACCAGCAGAGATCGGGGACAGTACAATGAGCAGTTCTTC
. . TRBJ2-3 TRBV5-1 11 CASATGDTQYF TGCGCCAGCGCAACGGGAGATACGCAGTATTTT
. few TRBJ1-1 TRBV7-9 13 CASSLELATEAFF TGTGCCAGCAGCTTAGAACTTGCTACTGAAGCTTTCTTT
. . TRBJ2-7 TRBV7-9 12 CASSLGGHEQYF TGTGCCAGCAGCTTAGGGGGCCACGAGCAGTACTTC
. once TRBJ1-2 TRBV27 16 CATLGLDRRSNYGYTF TGTGCCACCCTTGGGCTAGATCGCCGCTCTAACTATGGCTACACCTTC
TRBD2 . TRBJ2-1 TRBV5-4 17 CASSWGRGGGGAGEQFF TGTGCCAGCAGCTGGGGGCGAGGCGGCGGGGGGGCCGGTGAGCAGTTCTTC
TRBD2 . TRBJ2-3 TRBV5-1 16 CASSYEAGAPTDTQYF TGCGCCAGCAGCTATGAAGCGGGGGCACCCACAGATACGCAGTATTTT
. . TRBJ1-2 TRBV6-5 13 CASSPGTLYGYTF TGTGCCAGCAGTCCAGGGACACTCTATGGCTACACCTTC
. . TRBJ2-3 TRBV9 16 CASSVGSQLPTDTQYF TGTGCCAGCAGCGTAGGGTCCCAACTACCCACAGATACGCAGTATTTT
. . TRBJ1-1 TRBV29-1 11 CSSTVNTEAFF TGCAGCTCGACAGTTAACACTGAAGCTTTCTTT
. . TRBJ1-1 TRBV2 15 CASSGPGGKETEAFF TGTGCCAGCAGTGGCCCGGGGGGTAAGGAGACAGAAGCTTTCTTT
TRBD1 . TRBJ2-5 TRBV2 14 CASEQQGVQETQYF TGTGCCAGCGAGCAACAGGGGGTACAAGAGACCCAGTACTTC
TRBD1 . TRBJ1-6 TRBV6-1 18 CASSESRTGISYNSPLHF TGTGCCAGCAGTGAATCAAGGACAGGAATCTCCTATAATTCACCCCTCCACTTT
. . TRBJ1-5 TRBV18 16 CASSPDRPDSNQPQHF TGTGCCAGCTCACCTGACAGACCGGATAGCAATCAGCCCCAGCATTTT
. . TRBJ2-1 TRBV6-6 12 CASSLHRDEQFF TGTGCCAGCAGCTTGCACAGGGATGAGCAGTTCTTC
TRBD1 . TRBJ2-1 TRBV7-3 16 CASSAYGSGGLDEQFF TGTGCCAGCAGCGCCTATGGATCAGGGGGCCTAGATGAGCAGTTCTTC
. . TRBJ2-1 TRBV5-4 15 CASSLGGVNDNEQFF TGTGCCAGCAGCTTGGGGGGGGTAAATGACAATGAGCAGTTCTTC
TRBD1 . TRBJ1-6 TRBV30 18 CAWSVTLGQGASNSPLHF TGTGCCTGGAGTGTAACGTTAGGACAGGGGGCGTCGAATTCACCCCTCCACTTT
. . TRBJ1-5 TRBV4-1 13 CASSQVVGQPQHF TGCGCCAGCAGCCAAGTGGTTGGTCAGCCCCAGCATTTT
TRBD2 . TRBJ2-2 TRBV7-8 18 CASSLGLSSGALTGELFF TGTGCCAGCAGCTTAGGTTTATCTAGCGGGGCCCTCACCGGGGAGCTGTTTTTT